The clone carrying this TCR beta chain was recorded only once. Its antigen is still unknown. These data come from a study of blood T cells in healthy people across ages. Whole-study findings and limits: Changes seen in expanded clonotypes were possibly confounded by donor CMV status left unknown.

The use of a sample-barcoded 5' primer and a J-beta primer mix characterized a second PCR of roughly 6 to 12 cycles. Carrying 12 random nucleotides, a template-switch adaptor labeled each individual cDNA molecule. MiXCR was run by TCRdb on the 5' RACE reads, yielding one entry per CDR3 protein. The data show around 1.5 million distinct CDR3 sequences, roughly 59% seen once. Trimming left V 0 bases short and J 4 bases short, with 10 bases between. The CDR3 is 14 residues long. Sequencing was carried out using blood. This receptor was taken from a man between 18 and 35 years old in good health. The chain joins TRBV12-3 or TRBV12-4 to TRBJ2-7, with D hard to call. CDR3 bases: TGTGCCAGCAGTTTAGCCCTTTCAGATTACGAGCAGTACTTC. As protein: CASSLALSDYEQYF.